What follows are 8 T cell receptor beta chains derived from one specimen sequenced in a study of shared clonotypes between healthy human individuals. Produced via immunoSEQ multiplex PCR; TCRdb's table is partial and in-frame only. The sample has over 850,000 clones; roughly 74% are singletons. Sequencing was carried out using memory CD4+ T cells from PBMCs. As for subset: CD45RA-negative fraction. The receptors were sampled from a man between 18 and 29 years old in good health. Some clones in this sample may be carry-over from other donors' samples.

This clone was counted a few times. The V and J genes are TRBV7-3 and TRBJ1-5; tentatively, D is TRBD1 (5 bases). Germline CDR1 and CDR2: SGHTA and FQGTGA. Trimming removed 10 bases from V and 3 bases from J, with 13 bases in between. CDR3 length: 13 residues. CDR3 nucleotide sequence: TGTGCCACCTCGGGAGGGGTCAATCAGCCCCAGCATTTT. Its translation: CATSGGVNQPQHF.

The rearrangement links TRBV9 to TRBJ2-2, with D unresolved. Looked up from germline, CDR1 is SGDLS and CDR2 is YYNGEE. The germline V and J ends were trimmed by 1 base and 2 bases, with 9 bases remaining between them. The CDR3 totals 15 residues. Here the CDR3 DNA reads TGTGCCAGCAGCGTATCTTCCCAAAACACCGGGGAGCTGTTTTTT. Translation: CASSVSSQNTGELFF.

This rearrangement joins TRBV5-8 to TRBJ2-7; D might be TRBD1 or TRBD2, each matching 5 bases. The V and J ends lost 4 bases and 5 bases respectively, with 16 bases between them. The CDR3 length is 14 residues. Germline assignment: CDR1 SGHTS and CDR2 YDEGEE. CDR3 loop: CASSRPGREDEQYF. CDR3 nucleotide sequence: TGTGCCAGCAGCCGACCGGGACGAGAGGACGAGCAGTACTTC.

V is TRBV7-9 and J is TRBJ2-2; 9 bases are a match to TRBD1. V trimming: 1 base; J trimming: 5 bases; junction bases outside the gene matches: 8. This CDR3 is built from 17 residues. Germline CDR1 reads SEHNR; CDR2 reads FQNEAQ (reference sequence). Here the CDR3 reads CASSLVPGTGYTGELFF. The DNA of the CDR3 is TGTGCCAGCAGCTTAGTTCCCGGGACAGGGTATACCGGGGAGCTGTTTTTT.

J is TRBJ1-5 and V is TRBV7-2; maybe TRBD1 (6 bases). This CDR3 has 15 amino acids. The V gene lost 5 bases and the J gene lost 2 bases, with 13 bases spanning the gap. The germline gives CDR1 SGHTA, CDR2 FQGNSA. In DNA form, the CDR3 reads TGTGCCAGCAGCCTTACAGGGCGAGGCAATCAGCCCCAGCATTTT. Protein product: CASSLTGRGNQPQHF.

CDR3 in DNA: TGTGCCAGCAGTCAAACGGGACAGGGTGGCGGAGAGCAGTACTTC. Its translation: CASSQTGQGGGEQYF. The J gene is TRBJ2-7, the V gene TRBV25-1, with 9 bases lining up with TRBD1. The ends lost 5 bases at V and 7 bases at J; junction bases unmatched: 12. Germline V CDR1 and CDR2: MGHDK, SYGVNS. This CDR3 contains 15 residues.

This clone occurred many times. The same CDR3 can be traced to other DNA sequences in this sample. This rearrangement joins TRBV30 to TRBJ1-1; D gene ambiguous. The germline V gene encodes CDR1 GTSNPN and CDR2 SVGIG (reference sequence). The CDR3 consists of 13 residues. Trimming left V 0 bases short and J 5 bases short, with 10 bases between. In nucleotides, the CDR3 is TGTGCCTGGAGTGTAGTACTAGGAACTGAAGCTTTCTTT. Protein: CAWSVVLGTEAFF.

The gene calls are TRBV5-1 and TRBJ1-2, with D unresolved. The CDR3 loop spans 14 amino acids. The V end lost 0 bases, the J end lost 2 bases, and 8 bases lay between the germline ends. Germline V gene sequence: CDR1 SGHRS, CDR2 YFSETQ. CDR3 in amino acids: CASSLGNYNYGYTF. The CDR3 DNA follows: TGCGCCAGCAGCTTGGGAAACTACAACTATGGCTACACCTTC.